One and the same sample provided the 31 T cell receptor beta chains below, sequenced in a study of blood T cell repertoires in COVID-19. Clones were read by immunoSEQ multiplex PCR, and TCRdb kept only the in-frame ones, dropping some. The sample gives fewer than 200,000 clones, 65% to 80% of which show up once; around 17% is in the top ten. The sequencing input was PBMCs or T cells enriched from blood (not recorded which). The receptors shown here come from a woman between 70 and 85 years old in a cohort exposed to, infected with or recovered from COVID-19 (not recorded which).

The chain recombines TRBV6-1 with TRBJ2-1; 8 bases map to TRBD2. The V segment lost 3 bases and the J segment 10 bases; nucleotides outside the gene matches: 17. The germline V gene encodes CDR1 MNHNS and CDR2 SASEGT. The CDR3 totals 17 residues. The CDR3 loop reads CASSDRPGTSAYGEQFF. The CDR3 DNA follows: TGTGCCAGCAGTGATAGGCCCGGGACTAGTGCCTATGGGGAGCAGTTCTTC.

The V gene is TRBV12-3 or TRBV12-4, the J gene TRBJ1-1; D gene uncertain. Trimming removed 1 base at V and 6 bases at J, with 9 bases between. The CDR3 is 13 amino acids. DNA for the CDR3: TGTGCCAGCAGTTTAGTGGGCCAGTCTGAAGCTTTCTTT. Translation gives CASSLVGQSEAFF.

The chain uses TRBV27 and TRBJ1-2; TRBD1 is a possible D gene (6 bases). The germline gives CDR1 MNHEY, CDR2 SMNVEV (reference sequence). With 5 bases removed from V and 6 bases from J, the gap between germline ends came to 16 bases. This CDR3 has 14 residues. The CDR3 sequence: CASSEQGGWDGYTF. CDR3 nucleotide sequence: TGTGCCAGCAGTGAACAGGGCGGATGGGATGGCTACACCTTC.

This clone was seen just once. The chain has TRBV18 and TRBJ2-2; D is possibly TRBD2 (5 bases). The ends were cut back, 6 bases at V and 6 bases at J, with 20 bases in the middle. The CDR3 sequence is 16 residues long. Per germline, CDR1 KGHSH and CDR2 LQKENI. The CDR3 bases are TGTGCCAGCTCTCCCAGCGGAAGGAGACACGCCGGGGAGCTGTTTTTT. Translated, it gives CASSPSGRRHAGELFF.

This clone was seen only a few times. V and J are TRBV19 and TRBJ1-1, with 7 bases matching TRBD1. Germline-derived CDR1 and CDR2 are LNHDA and SQIVND (reference sequence). This CDR3 has 14 residues. Trimming cost V 8 bases and J 4 bases; bases outside gene matches: 10. Written as DNA, the CDR3 is TGTGCCAGTGGGGCTGGACAGGAGAGCACTGAAGCTTTCTTT. Protein sequence: CASGAGQESTEAFF.

The J gene is TRBJ1-1, the V gene TRBV6-5, with D unresolved. CDR1 and CDR2 (germline): MNHEY, SVGAGI. The V gene lost 0 bases and the J gene lost 1 base, with 9 bases spanning the gap. This CDR3 has 15 residues. CDR3 coding DNA: TGTGCCAGCAGTTACTCTGCGGGTTGGAACACTGAAGCTTTCTTT. This translates into CASSYSAGWNTEAFF.

This clone was seen a single time. The chain employs TRBV28 and TRBJ1-1, with unresolved D. Germline V gives CDR1 MDHEN, CDR2 SYDVKM. Trimming stripped 4 bases from V and 3 bases from J, with 12 bases between. This CDR3 comprises 14 residues. The CDR3 loop is CASSSRLIYTEAFF. DNA for the CDR3: TGTGCCAGCAGTTCTCGACTTATTTACACTGAAGCTTTCTTT.

The V call is TRBV4-1, the J call TRBJ1-5, with D uncertain. CDR3 size: 16 residues. Germline values: CDR1 MGHRA, CDR2 YSYEKL. Trimming removed 1 base from V and 2 bases from J, with 12 bases in between. As DNA, the CDR3 is TGCGCCAGCAGCCAAGTCGTGACACTGGGCAATCAGCCCCAGCATTTT. This sequence encodes CASSQVVTLGNQPQHF.

The chain employs TRBV29-1 and TRBJ2-3; TRBD1 is a possible D gene (8 bases). The CDR3 is 13 residues long. In germline, CDR1 is SQVTM, CDR2 ANQGSEA. The V end lost 6 bases, the J end lost 3 bases, and 13 bases lay between the germline ends. The CDR3, as DNA: TGCAGCGTCGACAGGGGAGGGACAGATACGCAGTATTTT. Encoded protein: CSVDRGGTDTQYF.

This clone showed up just a few times. The rearrangement uses TRBV4-1 and TRBJ1-5; no definite D call. From germline, CDR1 is MGHRA and CDR2 YSYEKL. The CDR3 runs to 16 residues. Trimming removed 3 bases from V and 0 bases from J, with 12 bases in between. As DNA, the CDR3 is TGCGCCAGCAGCCAGGGCCCGAGCAATAGCAATCAGCCCCAGCATTTT. Translation gives CASSQGPSNSNQPQHF.

The sample holds one count of this clone. The chain links TRBV9 to TRBJ2-3; D is perhaps TRBD2 (6 bases). Germline V gene lookup returns CDR1 SGDLS and CDR2 YYNGEE. The CDR3 covers 17 residues. V dropped 4 bases and J dropped 5 bases, with 23 bases sitting between them. The DNA for the CDR3 is TGTGCCAGCAGCTCATACAATCGTGGGCCAGCGGGAGATACGCAGTATTTT. Encoded protein: CASSSYNRGPAGDTQYF. Full variable domain (remainder filled in from reference TRBV9 and TRBJ2-3): DSGVTQTPKHLITATGQRVTLRCSPRSGDLSVYWYQQSLDQGLQFLIQYYNGEERAKGNILERFSAQQFPDLHSELNLSSLELGDSALYFCASSSYNRGPAGDTQYFGPGTRLTVL.

V is TRBV28 and J is TRBJ1-2; D possibly corresponds to TRBD1 (5 bases). V lost 3 bases to trimming and J lost 7 bases, with 18 bases between them. The germline gives CDR1 MDHEN, CDR2 SYDVKM. The CDR3 has 15 residues. The chain's CDR3 is CASSFFGSVGLGYTF. The CDR3, as DNA: TGTGCCAGCAGTTTTTTTGGATCAGTGGGACTTGGCTACACCTTC.

This chain joins TRBV7-9 and TRBJ2-2, with D unresolved. V was shortened by 5 bases and J by 0 bases, with 13 bases between the two germline ends. Per germline, CDR1 SEHNR and CDR2 FQNEAQ (reference sequence). This CDR3 has 16 amino acids. As DNA, the CDR3 is TGTGCCAGCAGCCCTCTGAGTTTCGCGAACACCGGGGAGCTGTTTTTT. It yields the protein CASSPLSFANTGELFF.

The CDR3 sequence: CASSQALGGGDMNTEAFF. In DNA, the CDR3 is TGCGCCAGCAGCCAAGCGCTAGGGGGCGGGGACATGAACACTGAAGCTTTCTTT. J is TRBJ1-1 and V is TRBV4-3; 7 bases agree with TRBD1. This CDR3 contains 18 residues. Per germline, CDR1 LGHNA and CDR2 YSLEER. The V segment lost 1 base and the J segment 0 bases; nucleotides outside the gene matches: 11.

The V gene is TRBV5-6, the J gene TRBJ1-1; D is uncertain. The V gene lost 0 bases and the J gene lost 4 bases, with 16 bases spanning the gap. This CDR3 has 16 amino acids. Germline V gene data show CDR1 as SGHDT and CDR2 as YYEEEE. The CDR3 is CASSLVDRGSGTEAFF. The CDR3 DNA follows: TGTGCCAGCAGCTTGGTTGATCGAGGTTCGGGCACTGAAGCTTTCTTT.

The V and J genes are TRBV18 and TRBJ2-1; 14 positions agree with TRBD2. There are 14 residues in the CDR3. Germline V gene data show CDR1 as KGHSH and CDR2 as LQKENI. The V and J ends lost 0 bases and 12 bases, in that order; junction bases with no gene match: 1. The CDR3 region is CASSPPGTSGRQFF. The CDR3 DNA sequence: TGTGCCAGCTCACCACCAGGGACTAGCGGGAGGCAGTTCTTC.

J is TRBJ1-1 and V is TRBV10-1, with D maybe TRBD1 (5 bases). CDR1 WNHNN and CDR2 SYGVQD come from the germline V gene (reference sequence). Trimming stripped 6 bases from V and 6 bases from J, with 14 bases between. The CDR3 spans 13 residues. DNA for the CDR3: TGCGCCAGCAGCCCCAGGGTAGAGGCTGAAGCTTTCTTT. Its translation is CASSPRVEAEAFF.

The rearrangement links TRBV5-1 to TRBJ2-7; 7 bases align to TRBD1. The germline V gene has CDR1 SGHRS and CDR2 YFSETQ. CDR3 length: 17 residues. With V trimmed by 1 base and J by 9 bases, 19 bases remained unmatched. The CDR3 sequence is CASSLTTQDRYPLGQYF. The CDR3 nucleotides read TGCGCCAGCAGCTTGACGACACAGGACAGGTACCCTTTGGGGCAGTACTTC.

The V and J genes are TRBV6-1 and TRBJ2-1; 7 positions match TRBD2. Germline CDR1 reads MNHNS; CDR2 reads SASEGT. V was pared by 0 bases and J by 10 bases, with 12 bases of the junction left unmatched. The CDR3 totals 16 residues. CDR3 coding DNA: TGTGCCAGCAGTGAAGCGGGCGGGAGCCGCTTCGGGGAGCAGTTCTTC. Amino acids: CASSEAGGSRFGEQFF.

The rearrangement joins TRBV10-3 to TRBJ2-7; 10 bases map to TRBD2. V gave up 3 bases and J gave up 3 bases; unmatched junction bases: 5. Germline lookup yields CDR1 ENHRY and CDR2 SYGVKD. This CDR3 has 15 residues. The CDR3 is CAISDPGLADYEQYF. CDR3 coding DNA: TGTGCCATCAGTGACCCAGGACTAGCGGACTACGAGCAGTACTTC.

This clone was observed a handful of times. The rearrangement joins TRBV5-1 to TRBJ1-4, with D uncertain. This CDR3 is built from 16 residues. Trimming left V 0 bases short and J 0 bases short, with 9 bases between. Germline V CDR1 and CDR2: SGHRS, YFSETQ. The CDR3: CASSLGHRSTNEKLFF. In DNA form, the CDR3 reads TGCGCCAGCAGCTTGGGACATCGGTCAACTAATGAAAAACTGTTTTTT.

The chain combines TRBV28 with TRBJ1-1; D not resolved. CDR1 and CDR2 from the germline V gene are MDHEN and SYDVKM. Trimming cost V 7 bases and J 1 base, with 13 bases left between them. The CDR3 is made up of 14 amino acids. The CDR3 is CASTTPVRNTEAFF. CDR3 sequence (DNA): TGTGCCAGCACCACGCCAGTTCGGAACACTGAAGCTTTCTTT. The variable domain in full, with the rest retrieved from reference TRBV28 and TRBJ1-1, is DVKVTQSSRYLVKRTGEKVFLECVQDMDHENMFWYRQDPGLGLRLIYFSYDVKMKEKGDIPEGYSVSREKKERFSLILESASTNQTSMYLCASTTPVRNTEAFFGQGTRLTVV.

The V call is TRBV6-2 or TRBV6-3, the J call TRBJ2-5; perhaps TRBD1 as D (5 bases). V lost 0 bases to trimming and J lost 3 bases, with 23 bases between them. Germline V gene lookup returns CDR1 MNHEY and CDR2 SVGEGT. There are 19 residues in the CDR3. The CDR3 reads CASSYSYSRVGSEEETQYF. DNA for the CDR3: TGTGCCAGCAGTTACTCGTACTCCAGGGTCGGTTCCGAGGAAGAGACCCAGTACTTC.

This chain uses TRBV28 with TRBJ1-1; D remains ambiguous. Germline CDR1 and CDR2: MDHEN and SYDVKM. With 0 bases removed from V and 1 base from J, the gap between germline ends came to 9 bases. This CDR3 contains 15 residues. This chain's CDR3 is CASSLWSGGNTEAFF. The CDR3 DNA reads as TGTGCCAGCAGTTTATGGTCCGGTGGGAACACTGAAGCTTTCTTT.

The chain has TRBV28 and TRBJ1-1, with D perhaps TRBD1 (6 bases). The V end was cut by 2 bases, the J end by 7 bases, with 14 bases between. Germline CDR1 and CDR2: MDHEN and SYDVKM. CDR3 length: 14 residues. CDR3 bases: TGTGCCAGCAGTTTAGGGGGGGCCATCTTTGAAGCTTTCTTT. This gives the protein CASSLGGAIFEAFF.

The gene calls are TRBV12-3 or TRBV12-4 and TRBJ1-2; D is uncertain. This CDR3 is 13 amino acids long. Trimming stripped 6 bases from V and 8 bases from J, with 16 bases between. The CDR3 coding sequence is TGTGCCAGCAGAGAGGGCCATTCAGCGGGCTACACCTTC. It specifies CASREGHSAGYTF.

The gene calls are TRBV28 and TRBJ1-5; D is unclear. Germline assignment: CDR1 MDHEN and CDR2 SYDVKM. The CDR3 runs to 14 residues. The V and J ends lost 6 bases and 6 bases respectively, with 15 bases between them. CDR3 bases: TGTGCCAGCAGCCGGGCGGGGATGGTTCAGCCCCAGCATTTT. It is translated as CASSRAGMVQPQHF.

This rearrangement joins TRBV7-2 to TRBJ1-4, with D maybe TRBD1 (5 bases). V gave up 0 bases and J gave up 8 bases, with 16 bases separating them. The germline CDR1 and CDR2 sequences are SGHTA and FQGNSA. CDR3 length: 16 residues. The CDR3 DNA follows: TGTGCCAGCAGCTTAGCCCTGACTAGGGGAGAAGAAAAACTGTTTTTT. Amino acid sequence: CASSLALTRGEEKLFF.

The chain is built from TRBV18 and TRBJ2-7; 8 nucleotides match TRBD1. The CDR3 is made up of 14 amino acids. Germline CDR1 is KGHSH and CDR2 is LQKENI. V gave up 0 bases and J gave up 5 bases; unmatched junction bases: 3. The CDR3 DNA reads as TGTGCCAGCTCACCACCGGGACAGGCCAACGAGCAGTACTTC. It specifies CASSPPGQANEQYF.

This clone was found once. V is TRBV28 and J is TRBJ2-7, with unresolved D. The CDR3 is made up of 12 amino acids. Germline CDR1 MDHEN, CDR2 SYDVKM. Trimming pared 3 bases from V and 2 bases from J, leaving 5 bases between. The chain's CDR3 is CASSFQTYEQYF. CDR3 DNA: TGTGCCAGCAGTTTCCAGACCTACGAGCAGTACTTC.

This clone has a single count. The J gene is TRBJ2-4, the V gene TRBV4-2, with 9 bases fitting TRBD2. The CDR3 is made up of 15 amino acids. Trimming took 3 bases from V and 3 from J; bases not matched to a gene: 3. Germline V gene sequence: CDR1 LGHNA, CDR2 YNFKEQ. CDR3 loop: CASSHAGGDKNIQYF. The CDR3 region has the DNA TGTGCCAGCAGCCACGCGGGAGGGGACAAAAACATTCAGTACTTC.